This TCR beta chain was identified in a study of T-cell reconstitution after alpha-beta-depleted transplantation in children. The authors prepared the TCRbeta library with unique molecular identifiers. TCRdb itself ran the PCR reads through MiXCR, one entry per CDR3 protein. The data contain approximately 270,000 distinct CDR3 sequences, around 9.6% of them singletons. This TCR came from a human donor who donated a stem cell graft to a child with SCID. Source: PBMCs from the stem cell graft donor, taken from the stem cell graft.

As DNA, the CDR3 is TGCGCCAGCAGCCAAGATTATGGAAGGTACGAGCAGTACTTC. This translates into CASSQDYGRYEQYF. The chain joins TRBV4-1 to TRBJ2-7; no clear D gene. V gave up 0 bases and J gave up 4 bases, with 10 bases separating them. Germline CDR1 and CDR2: MGHRA and YSYEKL. CDR3 length: 14 residues.